Given below is one T cell receptor beta chain in context. Its antigen is unidentified. A junction end diverges from the germline sequence, so it may reflect a read error. This entry is derived from a study of tumor and adjacent non-tumor tissue in lung cancer. In the study overall: Some 4.1 million productive TCRbeta reads were obtained per sample on average.

Three rounds of nested PCR, following a modified ARM-PCR protocol, produced the TCRbeta library. A single record per CDR3 protein comes from TCRdb applying MiXCR to the multiplex PCR reads. The sample records 95,000 to 150,000 distinct CDR3 sequences, around three fifths being singletons. The template was RNA from unsorted bulk tissue. Broader study findings: Top 100 clones took a larger repertoire share in normal lung. TCR diversity was significantly greater in tumor than normal lung tissue.

The CDR3 is 16 amino acids. Looked up from germline, CDR1 is MNHNY and CDR2 is SVGAGI (reference sequence). The chain recombines TRBV6-6 with TRBJ1-4; D may be TRBD1 (5 bases). The specimen was lung tumor tissue. The clonotype comes from a man in his thirties or forties with non-small cell lung cancer. CDR3 residues: CDSRTPSGTSNEKLFF. CDR3 bases: TGTGACAGCAGAACCCCCTCCGGGACGTCAAATGAAAAACTGTTTTTT.